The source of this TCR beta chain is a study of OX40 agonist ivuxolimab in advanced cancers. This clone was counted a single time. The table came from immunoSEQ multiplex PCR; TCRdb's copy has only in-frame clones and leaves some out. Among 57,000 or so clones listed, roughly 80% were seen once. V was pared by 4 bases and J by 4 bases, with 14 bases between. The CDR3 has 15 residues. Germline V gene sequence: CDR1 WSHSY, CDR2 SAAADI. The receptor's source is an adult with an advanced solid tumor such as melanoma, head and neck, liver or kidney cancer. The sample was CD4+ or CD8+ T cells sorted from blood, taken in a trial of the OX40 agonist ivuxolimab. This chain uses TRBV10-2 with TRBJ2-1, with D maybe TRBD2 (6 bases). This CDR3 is CASSVSGVGYNEQFF. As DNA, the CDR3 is TGCGCCAGCAGTGTTTCGGGAGTCGGGTACAATGAGCAGTTCTTC.